This T cell receptor (beta chain) emerged from a study of T cell changes during pregnancy in multiple sclerosis. The table came from immunoSEQ multiplex PCR; TCRdb's copy has only in-frame clones and leaves some out. The profile shows some 110,000 clones, 92% of them singletons. The input for sequencing was peripheral blood, taken in the third trimester of pregnancy. This clonotype was sampled from a female donor with multiple sclerosis, enrolled in a pregnancy study.

CDR3 sequence: CASSSTASSERFYEQYF. CDR3 nucleotide sequence: TGTGCCAGTAGTTCTACGGCTAGTAGCGAGCGGTTCTACGAGCAGTACTTC. This rearrangement joins TRBV19 to TRBJ2-7, with a weak D call TRBD2 (5 bases). V lost 5 bases, J lost 3 bases, and 23 bases lay in between. The CDR3 consists of 17 residues. CDR1 is LNHDA and CDR2 is SQIVND in the germline V gene (reference sequence).